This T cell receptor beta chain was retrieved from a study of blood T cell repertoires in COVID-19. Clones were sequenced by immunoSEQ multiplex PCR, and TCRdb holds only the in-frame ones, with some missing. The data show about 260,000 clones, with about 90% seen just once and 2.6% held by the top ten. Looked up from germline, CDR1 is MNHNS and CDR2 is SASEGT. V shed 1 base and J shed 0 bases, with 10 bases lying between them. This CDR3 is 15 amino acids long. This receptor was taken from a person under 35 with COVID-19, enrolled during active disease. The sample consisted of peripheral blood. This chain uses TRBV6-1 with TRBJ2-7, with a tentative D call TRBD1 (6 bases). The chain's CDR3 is CASSEGQVVSYEQYF. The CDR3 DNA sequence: TGTGCCAGCAGTGAAGGACAGGTCGTCTCCTACGAGCAGTACTTC.